What follows are 26 T cell receptor beta chains derived from one specimen sequenced in a study of identical twins. TCRdb re-called the 5' RACE reads through MiXCR, storing one row per CDR3 protein. The sample records 250,000 or so distinct CDR3 sequences, about 7% being singletons. These records were also assigned to another study, of yellow fever vaccine responses in identical twins.

The sequenced material came from memory (CD45RO+) T cells sorted from blood. These receptors all stem from a young woman in good health.

The J gene is TRBJ2-4, the V gene TRBV6-1; 8 positions match TRBD2. Germline V gene sequence: CDR1 MNHNS, CDR2 SASEGT. V dropped 4 bases and J dropped 0; count of bases not matched to a gene: 2. CDR3 length: 15 amino acids. CDR3 amino acids: CASSGREVAKNIQYF. The CDR3 DNA follows: TGTGCCAGCAGTGGGCGGGAGGTAGCCAAAAACATTCAGTACTTC.

The gene calls are TRBV4-1 and TRBJ1-6; D is uncertain. Germline loops: CDR1 MGHRA, CDR2 YSYEKL. Deletions cut 2 bases from V and 9 bases from J, with 11 bases between. The CDR3 sequence is 14 residues long. In DNA, the CDR3 is TGCGCCAGCAGCCAACGAGAAAGGAGTTCACCCCTCCACTTT. Translating gives CASSQRERSSPLHF.

The CDR3 nucleotides are TGTGCCAGCAGCCAACCCGGGACAGCTGGGGGTCCTGGGGCCAACGTCCTGACTTTC. It translates to CASSQPGTAGGPGANVLTF. V gene TRBV4-2 combines with J gene TRBJ2-6; TRBD1 matches at 7 bases. V lost 2 bases, J lost 2 bases, and 12 bases stayed unmatched. The CDR3 runs to 19 residues. Per germline, CDR1 LGHNA and CDR2 YNFKEQ.

The chain has TRBV7-9 and TRBJ2-1; D uncertain. V lost 1 base and J 8 bases, leaving 6 bases between the germline ends. The CDR3 is 12 residues long. From germline, CDR1 is SEHNR and CDR2 FQNEAQ (reference sequence). The CDR3 reads CASSLGGDEQFF. CDR3 coding DNA: TGTGCCAGCAGCTTAGGTGGAGATGAGCAGTTCTTC.

A few counts support this clonotype. The V call is TRBV24-1, the J call TRBJ2-1, with D perhaps matching TRBD2 (6 bases). The V gene's germline CDR1 is KGHDR and CDR2 SFDVKD. This CDR3 has 16 amino acids. Between the trimmed V and J ends, which lost 1 base and 0 bases, there was a span of 9 bases. Written as DNA, the CDR3 is TGTGCCACCAGTGATTTTAGTAGCGGCTCCTACAATGAGCAGTTCTTC. Its protein product is CATSDFSSGSYNEQFF.

This clonotype was seen ten or more times. The J gene is TRBJ2-4, the V gene TRBV5-1; maybe TRBD1 (6 bases). The germline V gene encodes CDR1 SGHRS and CDR2 YFSETQ. The V end was cut by 5 bases, the J end by 8 bases, with 17 bases between. This CDR3 has 14 residues. This chain's CDR3 is CASRDFSGVDIQYF. DNA for the CDR3: TGCGCCAGCAGAGATTTCTCAGGGGTAGACATTCAGTACTTC.

This clonotype was seen many times. The V and J genes are TRBV14 and TRBJ2-3, with D hard to call. The length of the CDR3 is 13 residues. Germline CDR1 is SGHDN and CDR2 is FVKESK. V was clipped by 4 bases and J by 0 bases, with 5 bases between them. The CDR3 reads CASSRISTDTQYF. The CDR3 DNA sequence: TGTGCCAGCAGCCGAATTAGCACAGATACGCAGTATTTT.

In its sample, this clonotype was seen many times. The chain is built from TRBV20-1 and TRBJ1-6; 7 bases are shared with TRBD1. CDR3 length equals 14 residues. Germline V gene sequence: CDR1 DFQATT, CDR2 SNEGSKA (reference sequence). The ends lost 6 bases at V and 7 bases at J; junction bases unmatched: 9. The CDR3 loop reads CSARQGRGNSPLHF. The DNA of the CDR3 is TGCAGTGCCCGACAGGGAAGGGGGAATTCACCCCTCCACTTT.

The chain links TRBV20-1 to TRBJ2-5; 14 nucleotides agree with TRBD2. V shed 1 base and J 2 bases; nucleotides not matched to a gene: 15. Looked up from germline, CDR1 is DFQATT and CDR2 is SNEGSKA (reference sequence). There are 20 residues in the CDR3. Here the CDR3 DNA reads TGCAGTGCTAGAGGTTCCAGCGGGACTAGCGGGGGCCAGATGCAAGAGACCCAGTACTTC. Its protein product is CSARGSSGTSGGQMQETQYF.

This clonotype was observed a few times. The J gene is TRBJ2-7, the V gene TRBV6-1; a possible D gene is TRBD2 (6 bases). The V gene's germline CDR1 is MNHNS and CDR2 SASEGT. V lost 8 bases and J 0 bases, leaving 17 bases between the germline ends. CDR3 length equals 15 residues. CDR3 DNA: TGTGCCAGCCAGGCGTGGGCGGGGAGCTCCTACGAGCAGTACGTC. The encoded protein is CASQAWAGSSYEQYV.

The chain recombines TRBV12-3 or TRBV12-4 with TRBJ2-3, with 9 bases lining up with TRBD2. V lost 3 bases to trimming and J lost 5 bases; unmatched junction nucleotides: 9. The CDR3 contains 16 residues. In DNA form, the CDR3 reads TGTGCCAGCAGTTTCGCTAGCGGGGCTTGGATAGATACGCAGTATTTT. This sequence encodes CASSFASGAWIDTQYF.

There are a few counts of this clonotype. V gene TRBV4-2 combines with J gene TRBJ2-4; the D gene could be TRBD1 or TRBD2 (5 bases each). Germline V gives CDR1 LGHNA, CDR2 YNFKEQ. Trimming cost V 1 base and J 8 bases, with 9 bases left between them. CDR3 size: 13 residues. The CDR3 bases are TGTGCCAGCAGCCAAGTCGTGGGGGACATTCAGTACTTC. Translated, it gives CASSQVVGDIQYF.

This clonotype was counted a few times. This chain joins TRBV5-7 and TRBJ2-5, with 7 bases fitting TRBD2. TRBV5-7 belongs to the ORF category, with a function that is uncertain. With V trimmed by 3 bases and J by 3 bases, 2 bases remained unmatched. This CDR3 is 13 amino acids long. The CDR3, as DNA: TGTGCCAGCAGCTGGCTAGCGGAAGAGACCCAGTACTTC. Translating gives CASSWLAEETQYF.

This clonotype was observed a few times. The chain combines TRBV5-1 with TRBJ2-2, with 9 positions matching TRBD2. CDR1 and CDR2 (germline): SGHRS, YFSETQ. This CDR3 region has 17 residues. With V trimmed by 1 base and J by 7 bases, 11 bases remained unmatched. The CDR3 DNA reads as TGCGCCAGCAGCTTGATCGTTAGCGGGAGTATAGGCGGGGAGCTGTTTTTT. Translated, it gives CASSLIVSGSIGGELFF.

This clonotype has ten or more counts. The chain is built from TRBV12-3 or TRBV12-4 and TRBJ1-4, with D possibly matching TRBD1 (5 bases). This CDR3 contains 15 residues. V was shortened by 6 bases and J by 7 bases, with 18 bases between the two germline ends. The CDR3 loop is CASSKGHRRTEKLFF. DNA of the CDR3: TGTGCCAGCAGCAAGGGGCACAGGAGGACTGAAAAACTGTTTTTT.

This rearrangement joins TRBV10-1 to TRBJ2-1, with D perhaps given as TRBD1 or TRBD2 (6 bases each). The CDR3 is 17 amino acids. The germline V gene encodes CDR1 WNHNN and CDR2 SYGVQD (reference sequence). V lost 5 bases and J lost 2, with 19 bases in between. CDR3 region: CASSPGGGGGTYNEQFF. CDR3 sequence (DNA): TGCGCCAGCAGTCCTGGAGGGGGAGGCGGGACCTACAATGAGCAGTTCTTC.

V gene TRBV18 combines with J gene TRBJ1-2; D is undetermined. There are 13 residues in the CDR3. V was pared by 0 bases and J by 7 bases, with 9 bases between. Germline V gene sequence: CDR1 KGHSH, CDR2 LQKENI. The CDR3 bases are TGTGCCAGCTCACCACCCCCCGGCTCTGGCTACACCTTC. Residues: CASSPPPGSGYTF.

This clonotype was observed at least ten times. The chain couples TRBV20-1 to TRBJ2-7; 7 bases are shared with TRBD2. The CDR3 runs to 15 residues. Germline CDR1 and CDR2: DFQATT and SNEGSKA (reference sequence). V gave up 6 bases and J gave up 5 bases; unmatched junction bases: 16. DNA for the CDR3: TGCAGTGCCCACCCAGCGGGGCGGGAGACAAACGAGCAGTACTTC. This translates into CSAHPAGRETNEQYF.

Only a few counts were recorded for this clonotype. The chain carries TRBV20-1 and TRBJ1-6, with D possibly matching TRBD1 (6 bases). The CDR3 length is 15 residues. Trimming removed 0 bases at V and 10 bases at J, with 16 bases between. Germline CDR1 and CDR2: DFQATT and SNEGSKA (reference sequence). For the CDR3, the DNA is TGCAGTGCTAGAGATCCGGCACAGGGTAAATCACCCCTCCACTTT. Amino acid sequence: CSARDPAQGKSPLHF.

The chain uses TRBV12-3 or TRBV12-4 and TRBJ2-7, with D maybe TRBD2 (5 bases). Trimming removed 6 bases at V and 0 bases at J, with 12 bases between. The CDR3 has 14 residues. The CDR3 spells CASRPRTDSYEQYF. Here the CDR3 DNA reads TGTGCCAGCAGGCCCCGGACTGACTCCTACGAGCAGTACTTC.

This clonotype was seen a handful of times. The chain links TRBV19 to TRBJ1-5; no reliable D call. Germline V gene lookup returns CDR1 LNHDA and CDR2 SQIVND (reference sequence). The CDR3 is 12 residues long. Trimming stripped 5 bases from V and 5 bases from J, with 7 bases between. This chain's CDR3 is CASSAEDQPQHF. For the CDR3, the DNA is TGTGCCAGTAGTGCAGAAGATCAGCCCCAGCATTTT.

There are a few counts of this clonotype. The V gene is TRBV20-1, the J gene TRBJ2-4; 10 bases fit TRBD1. This CDR3 region has 13 residues. From germline, CDR1 is DFQATT and CDR2 SNEGSKA (reference sequence). V dropped 6 bases and J dropped 7; count of bases not matched to a gene: 6. DNA of the CDR3: TGCAGTGCCGGGCGACAGGGGGCGAACATTCAGTACTTC. Translated, it gives CSAGRQGANIQYF.

As DNA, the CDR3 is TGTGCCAGCAGTTTCTCCCTAGCGGGCCCCATCTACGAGCAGTACTTC. Its protein product is CASSFSLAGPIYEQYF. The V and J genes are TRBV12-3 or TRBV12-4 and TRBJ2-7, with 8 bases lining up with TRBD2. V shed 3 bases and J 3 bases; nucleotides not matched to a gene: 10. This CDR3 has 16 residues.

This clonotype was counted ten times or more. V usage is TRBV12-3 or TRBV12-4 and J usage is TRBJ1-5, with D unclear. This CDR3 has 15 residues. V was pared by 6 bases and J by 6 bases, with 18 bases between. The CDR3 protein is CASSPGFGSIQPQHF. CDR3 sequence (DNA): TGTGCCAGCAGCCCGGGCTTCGGGAGTATTCAGCCCCAGCATTTT.

The chain combines TRBV20-1 with TRBJ2-5; 10 bases align to TRBD1. CDR1 and CDR2 (germline): DFQATT, SNEGSKA (reference sequence). This CDR3 is 16 amino acids long. After removal of 4 bases from V and 5 bases from J, the junction contained 13 bases not matched to a gene. The CDR3: CSAIPPGTGVSETQYF. The CDR3 nucleotides are TGCAGTGCTATACCCCCCGGGACAGGGGTATCTGAGACCCAGTACTTC.

The genes are TRBV5-1 and TRBJ2-1; 8 bases fit TRBD1. The CDR3 contains 13 residues. The V segment lost 6 bases and the J segment 9 bases; nucleotides outside the gene matches: 8. The germline V gene encodes CDR1 SGHRS and CDR2 YFSETQ. The CDR3 nucleotides are TGCGCCAGCACCTTTTTCGGGACAGGTGAGCAGTTCTTC. Protein product: CASTFFGTGEQFF. The full variable domain, its missing parts supplied by reference TRBV5-1 and TRBJ2-1, is KAGVTQTPRYLIKTRGQQVTLSCSPISGHRSVSWYQQTPGQGLQFLFEYFSETQRNKGNFPGRFSGRQFSNSRSEMNVSTLELGDSALYLCASTFFGTGEQFFGPGTRLTVL.